These 32 T cell receptor beta chains were all obtained from the same sample, sequenced in a study of T cell responses to AZD1222 COVID-19 vaccine. Here immunoSEQ multiplex PCR was the method, and the copy in TCRdb shows in-frame clones only, minus some. The sample yields approximately 100,000 clones, roughly 89% seen once. Source: peripheral blood, taken on day 0 of AZD1222 vaccination. The source of these receptors is an adult in good health.

The V gene is TRBV18, the J gene TRBJ2-5, with D possibly being TRBD1 (7 bases). Between the trimmed V and J ends, which lost 1 base and 4 bases, there was a span of 22 bases. Germline values: CDR1 KGHSH, CDR2 LQKENI. CDR3 length: 18 residues. The CDR3 protein is CASSPLPSGQVGGETQYF. The CDR3 DNA is TGTGCCAGCTCACCACTCCCCTCTGGACAGGTGGGGGGAGAGACCCAGTACTTC.

The sample holds a few counts of this clone. The chain recombines TRBV19 with TRBJ1-6, with D uncertain. The V end was cut by 5 bases, the J end by 6 bases, with 11 bases between. Germline CDR1 is LNHDA and CDR2 is SQIVND (reference sequence). The CDR3 extends over 14 amino acids. The CDR3 loop is CASSGGNSNSPLHF. CDR3 in DNA: TGTGCCAGTAGTGGCGGGAACTCTAATTCACCCCTCCACTTT.

The chain carries TRBV13 and TRBJ2-7; D is unresolved. Deletions cut 3 bases from V and 0 bases from J, with 9 bases between. This CDR3 spans 14 amino acids. The germline V gene has CDR1 PRHDT and CDR2 FYEKMQ (reference sequence). CDR3 protein: CASSLFGVSYEQYF. CDR3 sequence (DNA): TGTGCCAGCAGCTTGTTTGGCGTCTCCTACGAGCAGTACTTC.

V is TRBV14 and J is TRBJ2-7, with TRBD1 matching 12 bases. After removal of 4 bases from V and 6 bases from J, the junction contained 7 bases not matched to a gene. Germline lookup yields CDR1 SGHDN and CDR2 FVKESK. The length of the CDR3 is 15 residues. Here the CDR3 DNA reads TGTGCCAGCAGCCTCCGGGGGACAGGGGGCGGCGAGCAGTACTTC. This codes for CASSLRGTGGGEQYF.

This clone was picked up many times. The chain is built from TRBV19 and TRBJ2-1; D is perhaps TRBD1 or TRBD2 (5 bases each). Germline-derived CDR1 and CDR2 are LNHDA and SQIVND (reference sequence). Trimming stripped 8 bases from V and 8 bases from J, with 22 bases between. The CDR3 spans 15 residues. For the CDR3, the DNA is TGTGCCAGTGGGCCATCCGGGACCCCCTTCGATGAGCAGTTCTTC. Encoded protein: CASGPSGTPFDEQFF.

V and J are TRBV19 and TRBJ2-7, with D hard to call. The germline CDR1 and CDR2 sequences are LNHDA and SQIVND (reference sequence). The CDR3 has 14 amino acids. V dropped 3 bases and J dropped 2 bases, with 11 bases sitting between them. CDR3 in amino acids: CASSISTPPYEQYF. Here the CDR3 DNA reads TGTGCCAGTAGTATTTCAACTCCTCCCTACGAGCAGTACTTC.

The chain recombines TRBV6-5 with TRBJ2-3; 10 bases fit TRBD2. Per the germline V gene, CDR1 is MNHEY and CDR2 is SVGAGI. The CDR3 contains 15 residues. Germline trimming cut 5 bases from V and 0 bases from J; bases unmatched to any gene: 2. The CDR3 region is CASSQLAGSTDTQYF. The CDR3 DNA sequence: TGTGCCAGCAGTCAACTAGCGGGGAGCACAGATACGCAGTATTTT.

This clone was recorded a few times. The chain uses TRBV19 and TRBJ2-7, with 9 bases lining up with TRBD2. Trimming took 5 bases from V and 2 from J; bases not matched to a gene: 13. The length of the CDR3 is 17 residues. Per the germline V gene, CDR1 is LNHDA and CDR2 is SQIVND (reference sequence). CDR3: CASSQGAGGPSTYEQYF. The CDR3 nucleotides are TGTGCCAGTAGTCAAGGCGCGGGAGGGCCGTCTACCTACGAGCAGTACTTC.

The chain links TRBV9 to TRBJ1-6, with D unresolved. Looked up from germline, CDR1 is SGDLS and CDR2 is YYNGEE. V was clipped by 3 bases and J by 0 bases, with 10 bases between them. The CDR3 runs to 16 residues. The CDR3 spells CASSEKESSYNSPLHF. For the CDR3, the DNA is TGTGCCAGCAGCGAAAAGGAGAGCTCCTATAATTCACCCCTCCACTTT.

Here the CDR3 DNA reads TGTGCCAGCAGCCTCATAACGACAAGGACTAGCGGGAGTCCCGTCTGGAATGAGCAGTTCTTC. Translating it yields CASSLITTRTSGSPVWNEQFF. The chain couples TRBV3-1 (or the pseudogene TRBV3-2) to TRBJ2-1, with 13 bases fitting TRBD2. The junction had 22 bases not matched to a gene; V was cut back by 4 bases and J by 7 bases. CDR3 length: 21 amino acids. The V gene's germline CDR1 is LGHDT and CDR2 YNNKEL (reference sequence).

The table lists this clone with a few counts. The chain carries TRBV5-4 and TRBJ2-3; no definite D call. The germline V gene has CDR1 SGHNT and CDR2 YYREEE (reference sequence). CDR3 size: 12 residues. V lost 2 bases to trimming and J lost 1 base, with 2 bases between them. CDR3 loop: CASSFGTDTQYF. The CDR3 DNA is TGTGCCAGCAGCTTTGGCACAGATACGCAGTATTTT.

The rearrangement joins TRBV11-1 to TRBJ1-1; 10 bases line up with TRBD1. Germline trimming cut 3 bases from V and 6 bases from J; bases unmatched to any gene: 10. The CDR3 is made up of 16 amino acids. Germline V gene sequence: CDR1 SGHAT, CDR2 FQDESV (reference sequence). The CDR3: CASSFLGTGVFAEAFF. The CDR3 DNA reads as TGTGCCAGCAGCTTCCTCGGGACAGGGGTATTCGCTGAAGCTTTCTTT.

In DNA form, the CDR3 reads TGTGCCACCGCCGGGGCCGGGAGAAGGGAGACCCAGTACTTC. Amino acids: CATAGAGRRETQYF. The chain carries TRBV7-2 and TRBJ2-5; weak D call: TRBD2 (6 bases). Between the trimmed V and J ends, which lost 10 bases and 5 bases, there was a span of 20 bases. The germline V gene has CDR1 SGHTA and CDR2 FQGNSA. CDR3 length: 14 residues.

This chain connects TRBV6-6 to TRBJ2-2; D possibly corresponds to TRBD1 (6 bases). V lost 6 bases to trimming and J lost 11 bases, with 13 bases between them. Germline assignment: CDR1 MNHNY and CDR2 SVGAGI (reference sequence). The CDR3 is made up of 12 amino acids. The CDR3 nucleotides read TGTGCCAGCAGCCTTACCAGGGGTGAGCTGTTTTTT. It codes for CASSLTRGELFF.

V gene TRBV4-1 combines with J gene TRBJ2-7; D gene unclear. Germline V CDR1 and CDR2: MGHRA, YSYEKL. The CDR3 contains 14 residues. V gave up 1 base and J gave up 0 bases, with 7 bases separating them. CDR3 residues: CASSQAAPSYEQYF. CDR3 sequence (DNA): TGCGCCAGCAGCCAAGCGGCCCCCTCCTACGAGCAGTACTTC.

V and J are TRBV6-2 or TRBV6-3 and TRBJ1-2; a weak D match, TRBD1 (5 bases). Deletions cut 0 bases from V and 0 bases from J, with 8 bases between. The germline gives CDR1 MNHEY, CDR2 SVGEGT. The CDR3 is made up of 15 amino acids. The CDR3 protein is CASSYSETANYGYTF. CDR3 DNA: TGTGCCAGCAGTTACTCAGAGACAGCTAACTATGGCTACACCTTC.

This clone was counted between two and nine times. The chain recombines TRBV7-2 with TRBJ1-5; 7 nucleotides align to TRBD1. V was clipped by 2 bases and J by 7 bases; unmatched bases: 11. The CDR3 totals 16 residues. Germline-derived CDR1 and CDR2 are SGHTA and FQGNSA. This CDR3 is CASSLRARGSEQPQHF. CDR3 DNA sequence: TGTGCCAGCAGCTTAAGGGCCAGGGGGTCGGAACAGCCCCAGCATTTT.

V gene TRBV4-3 combines with J gene TRBJ1-1; 8 bases align to TRBD1. Germline CDR1 and CDR2: LGHNA and YSLEER. Trimming took 0 bases from V and 3 from J; bases not matched to a gene: 3. This CDR3 region has 15 residues. The CDR3 sequence: CASSQEGTGDTEAFF. In nucleotides, the CDR3 is TGCGCCAGCAGCCAAGAAGGGACAGGCGACACTGAAGCTTTCTTT.

This sequence joins TRBV11-2 and TRBJ1-3; weak D call: TRBD1 (6 bases). CDR1 and CDR2 from the germline V gene are SGHAT and FQNNGV. V shed 4 bases and J shed 4 bases, with 14 bases lying between them. CDR3 size: 15 residues. The CDR3 DNA reads as TGTGCCAGCAGCTCGATCAGGGGATCCGGAAACACCATATATTTT. It is translated as CASSSIRGSGNTIYF.

This clone was recorded once. The V gene is TRBV29-1, the J gene TRBJ1-1, with D unresolved. CDR3 length: 11 residues. CDR1 and CDR2 from the germline V gene are SQVTM and ANQGSEA. Trimming shortened V by 5 bases and J by 1 base, and 5 bases separated the two germline ends. DNA of the CDR3: TGCAGCGTTTACAGGAACACTGAAGCTTTCTTT. Its translation: CSVYRNTEAFF.

This clone was counted only a few times. V and J are TRBV6-5 and TRBJ2-7; D is undetermined. The CDR3 covers 14 residues. V was pared by 5 bases and J by 0 bases, with 11 bases between. The V gene's germline CDR1 is MNHEY and CDR2 SVGAGI. The CDR3, as DNA: TGTGCCAGCAGTAGAGTGCGGATCTCCTACGAGCAGTACTTC. This codes for CASSRVRISYEQYF.

The V call is TRBV18, the J call TRBJ2-2; D call uncertain. Trimming left V 4 bases short and J 0 bases short, with 9 bases between. The germline CDR1 and CDR2 sequences are KGHSH and LQKENI. The CDR3 consists of 15 residues. The CDR3 loop reads CASSLNSANTGELFF. CDR3 nucleotide sequence: TGTGCCAGCTCACTTAACAGCGCGAACACCGGGGAGCTGTTTTTT. The variable domain in full, completed from reference TRBV18 and TRBJ2-2, reads NAGVMQNPRHLVRRRGQEARLRCSPMKGHSHVYWYRQLPEEGLKFMVYLQKENIIDESGMPKERFSAEFPKEGPSILRIQQVVRGDSAAYFCASSLNSANTGELFFGEGSRLTVL.

J is TRBJ1-4 and V is TRBV11-2; 10 bases align to TRBD1. The CDR3 is 15 residues long. CDR1 and CDR2 (germline): SGHAT, FQNNGV. The ends lost 1 base at V and 7 bases at J; junction bases unmatched: 3. The CDR3 is CASSLGQGAIEKLFF. The CDR3 region has the DNA TGTGCCAGCAGCTTAGGACAGGGGGCGATTGAAAAACTGTTTTTT.

The rearrangement uses TRBV3-1 (or the pseudogene TRBV3-2) and TRBJ1-1; the match to TRBD1 covers 8 bases. The CDR3 spans 16 residues. The J segment lost 4 bases and the V segment lost 3 bases, leaving 10 bases of the junction unmatched. In germline, CDR1 is LGHDT, CDR2 YNNKEL (reference sequence). CDR3 sequence: CASSQTRGPKGTEAFF. The CDR3 DNA follows: TGTGCCAGCAGCCAGACCAGGGGGCCCAAGGGCACTGAAGCTTTCTTT.

V and J are TRBV11-2 and TRBJ1-3; no clear D gene. The CDR3 runs to 15 residues. Germline values: CDR1 SGHAT, CDR2 FQNNGV. V was pared by 0 bases and J by 2 bases, with 8 bases between. CDR3 amino acids: CASSLDGRPGNTIYF. As DNA, the CDR3 is TGTGCCAGCAGCTTAGACGGGCGTCCTGGAAACACCATATATTTT. Together with reference TRBV11-2 and TRBJ1-3, the CDR3 gives the full variable domain: EAGVAQSPRYKIIEKRQSVAFWCNPISGHATLYWYQQILGQGPKLLIQFQNNGVVDDSQLPKDRFSAERLKGVDSTLKIQPAKLEDSAVYLCASSLDGRPGNTIYFGEGSWLTVV.

This sequence joins TRBV7-6 and TRBJ2-3, with D possibly being TRBD1 (5 bases). The CDR3 is 15 residues long. CDR1 is SGHVS and CDR2 is FNYEAQ in the germline V gene. V lost 4 bases and J 2 bases, leaving 13 bases between the germline ends. CDR3: CASSSGQGTTDTQYF. CDR3 DNA: TGTGCCAGCAGCTCGGGCCAGGGAACCACAGATACGCAGTATTTT.

This clone was observed a handful of times. The gene calls are TRBV5-6 and TRBJ1-6; 8 bases are a match to TRBD1. CDR1 and CDR2 from the germline V gene are SGHDT and YYEEEE. The CDR3 runs to 13 residues. V was pared by 4 bases and J by 9 bases, with 3 bases of the junction left unmatched. CDR3 sequence: CASSPDRASPLHF. DNA for the CDR3: TGTGCCAGCAGCCCGGACAGGGCTTCACCCCTCCACTTT.

This clone rates as medium-sized. The CDR3 DNA follows: TGTGCCAGCAGCTTGGCTGGACCTGCAAATTCACCCCTCCACTTT. It is translated as CASSLAGPANSPLHF. The rearrangement links TRBV5-8 to TRBJ1-6, with D hard to call. Looked up from germline, CDR1 is SGHTS and CDR2 is YDEGEE. This CDR3 is 15 amino acids long. V lost 0 bases, J lost 7 bases, and 11 bases lay in between.

J is TRBJ2-3 and V is TRBV27; TRBD1 aligns across 9 bases. CDR1 and CDR2 from the germline V gene are MNHEY and SMNVEV (reference sequence). This CDR3 contains 15 residues. Trimming removed 5 bases from V and 6 bases from J; junction bases left unmatched: 9. The DNA of the CDR3 is TGTGCCAGCAGTCCCTGGACAGGGGATAGGGATACGCAGTATTTT. As protein: CASSPWTGDRDTQYF.

This chain connects TRBV27 to TRBJ2-2; TRBD1 is a possible D gene (6 bases). Trimming removed 5 bases from V and 6 bases from J, with 16 bases in between. CDR1 is MNHEY and CDR2 is SMNVEV in the germline V gene (reference sequence). The CDR3 spans 15 residues. The CDR3 loop is CASSLIPHRAGELFF. The DNA of the CDR3 is TGTGCCAGCAGTCTTATCCCCCACAGGGCCGGGGAGCTGTTTTTT.

In this sample, this clone turned up once. V usage is TRBV6-2 or TRBV6-3 and J usage is TRBJ1-3; tentatively, D is TRBD1 (6 bases). Germline CDR1 MNHEY, CDR2 SVGEGT. Trimming removed 6 bases at V and 6 bases at J, with 21 bases between. This CDR3 has 16 amino acids. CDR3 protein: CASSPRRGGAENTIYF. CDR3 nucleotide sequence: TGTGCCAGCAGCCCAAGGCGGGGGGGCGCGGAAAACACCATATATTTT.

This clone was recorded only once. The chain employs TRBV6-5 and TRBJ1-3, with 9 bases identical to TRBD1. Trimming removed 11 bases from V and 6 bases from J; junction bases left unmatched: 14. The germline CDR1 and CDR2 sequences are MNHEY and SVGAGI. The CDR3 has 15 amino acids. CDR3 residues: CAVRPGQGILNTIYF. The DNA for the CDR3 is TGTGCCGTACGACCGGGACAGGGAATTTTAAACACCATATATTTT.